This entry describes one T cell receptor (beta chain). In this CDR3 the conserved last residue, phenylalanine or tryptophan, is missing, so a read error is likely. The data were taken from a study of tumor-infiltrating lymphocytes in primary liver carcinoma. Study overall: The patients included men and women who were aged 30 to 69 years.

Total RNA amounting to around 450 ng was the source from which TCR beta cDNA was made with a constant-region primer. The TCR beta library was amplified through three nested multiplex PCR rounds in a modified ARM-PCR procedure. Primers for the first two PCR rounds were TRBV1-TRBV30 forward primers and a C-beta reverse primer (roughly 9 cycles per round). MiXCR, applied by TCRdb to the multiplex PCR reads, yields one record per CDR3 protein. This table has 100,000 or so distinct CDR3 sequences, around 80% appearing once. With 5 bases clipped from V and 6 bases from J, the junction kept 5 bases outside the gene matches. The CDR3 is 13 residues long. Germline V lookup: CDR1 SGHRS, CDR2 YFSETQ. The study co-extracted DNA and RNA from roughly 20-30 mg of unsorted bulk tissue.

The J gene is TRBJ2-1, the V gene TRBV5-1, with TRBD1 identical over 7 bases. The sample was liver tumor tissue from sampling region 3. Subset noted: tumor region T3, left-lateral pole. The sequence came from a man in his forties with primary liver carcinoma and hepatitis B virus infection. CDR3 residues: CASSLTGVNEQFL. DNA for the CDR3: TGCGCCAGCAGTTTAACAGGGGTCAATGAGCAGTTCTTA.